The clone carrying this T cell receptor beta chain has just one count. The data are from a study of T cell responses to AZD1222 COVID-19 vaccine. Study at large: It was second doses at about 4 or about 12 weeks that were pooled.

Sequencing used immunoSEQ multiplex PCR; TCRdb keeps in-frame clones, though not all of them. The profile shows some 120,000 clones, 70% to 90% of them singletons. Sequences were derived from peripheral blood, sampled on day 0 of AZD1222 vaccination. The clonotype originates from an adult in good health.

The CDR3 DNA follows: TGTGCCAGCAGTTTGACCGGGACTATGTTCTACGAGCAGTACTTC. Protein product: CASSLTGTMFYEQYF. The rearrangement joins TRBV5-4 to TRBJ2-7; 7 bases agree with TRBD2. CDR1 and CDR2 (germline): SGHNT, YYREEE (reference sequence). CDR3 length equals 15 residues. V shed 5 bases and J 3 bases; nucleotides not matched to a gene: 11.